A single sample gave rise to the 28 T cell receptor beta chains below, sequenced in a study of human T cells and chemical hapten exposure. TCRdb re-derived calls from the RACE reads in MiXCR, one entry per CDR3 protein. The sample holds some 150,000 distinct CDR3 sequences, about 11% seen once. Time point in this sample: patch test 2, 6 weeks after DPC sensitization. Treatment defined: therapeutic diphenylcyclopropenone sensitization with weekly scalp DPC. The sequenced sample was whole blood, obtained in connection with sensitization to the hapten diphenylcyclopropenone (DPC). All receptors come from a woman aged 50 to 60 with alopecia areata. Some clones in this sample may be carry-over from other donors' samples.

In this sample, this clonotype turned up a few times. The junction departs from germline at one end; a sequencing error may be responsible. V usage is TRBV7-9 and J usage is TRBJ2-2, with a weak D call TRBD2 (6 bases). This CDR3 contains 13 residues. The V gene's germline CDR1 is SEHNR and CDR2 FQNEAQ (reference sequence). This chain's CDR3 is CASSLASSGELFF. The CDR3 bases are TGTGCCAGCAGCCTAGCGTCGTCCGGGGAGCTGTTTTTT.

The sample holds a few counts of this clonotype. The CDR3 protein is CSFSLGGSVNTEAFF. CDR3 bases: TGCAGCTTCTCCCTGGGGGGTTCCGTGAACACTGAAGCTTTCTTT. The chain combines TRBV29-1 with TRBJ1-1; D perhaps matches TRBD1 (5 bases). This CDR3 has 15 amino acids. The germline gives CDR1 SQVTM, CDR2 ANQGSEA. The ends were cut back, 8 bases at V and 0 bases at J, with 19 bases in the middle.

The rearrangement links TRBV11-2 to TRBJ2-4, with unresolved D. The CDR3 runs 13 residues. Trimming removed 0 bases from V and 11 bases from J, with 11 bases in between. Germline loops: CDR1 SGHAT, CDR2 FQNNGV. CDR3 nucleotide sequence: TGTGCCAGCAGCTTAGATCGGCTACGCTTTCAGTACTTC. Protein sequence: CASSLDRLRFQYF.

The V gene is TRBV10-3, the J gene TRBJ2-1; either TRBD1 or TRBD2 may fit D (5 bases each). The V end lost 10 bases, the J end lost 8 bases, and 24 bases lay between the germline ends. CDR3 length: 15 amino acids. Germline assignment: CDR1 ENHRY and CDR2 SYGVKD. The CDR3 reads CATSGTLAQGDEQFF. In nucleotides, the CDR3 is TGTGCCACCTCCGGGACGCTGGCCCAGGGCGATGAGCAGTTCTTC.

This chain joins TRBV7-2 and TRBJ1-1; 9 nucleotides line up with TRBD1. Germline V gene data show CDR1 as SGHTA and CDR2 as FQGNSA. J lost 3 bases, V lost 6 bases, and 11 bases had no gene match. The CDR3 consists of 16 residues. The CDR3 nucleotides read TGTGCCAGCAGTAAGGACAGGGGCAAGGGCTACACTGAAGCTTTCTTT. It codes for CASSKDRGKGYTEAFF.

The sample holds a few counts of this clonotype. In DNA form, the CDR3 reads TGCAGTCCCTCGGCCCCGATTCAAGAGACCCAGTACTTC. This codes for CSPSAPIQETQYF. This rearrangement joins TRBV20-1 to TRBJ2-5; no reliable D call. CDR3 length: 13 residues. Trimming removed 8 bases at V and 2 bases at J, with 15 bases between. Germline CDR1 DFQATT, CDR2 SNEGSKA (reference sequence).

This clonotype was detected a few times. The chain is built from TRBV5-6 and TRBJ2-2; D remains unclear. Deletions cut 4 bases from V and 8 bases from J, with 9 bases between. Per germline, CDR1 SGHDT and CDR2 YYEEEE. The CDR3 has 12 residues. The CDR3 DNA follows: TGTGCCAGCAGCCCTTACGTTGGGGAGCTGTTTTTT. Protein: CASSPYVGELFF.

This clonotype was observed a few times. The rearrangement links TRBV18 to TRBJ2-2; 8 positions agree with TRBD1. V was clipped by 4 bases and J by 0 bases; unmatched bases: 4. Germline V lookup: CDR1 KGHSH, CDR2 LQKENI. The CDR3 runs to 16 residues. CDR3 loop: CASSLDRDSNTGELFF. The CDR3, as DNA: TGTGCCAGCTCACTGGACAGGGATTCGAACACCGGGGAGCTGTTTTTT.

The chain is built from TRBV20-1 and TRBJ2-1; D is perhaps TRBD1 (6 bases). The CDR3 sequence is 13 residues long. CDR1 DFQATT and CDR2 SNEGSKA come from the germline V gene (reference sequence). The V and J ends lost 6 bases and 0 bases respectively, with 9 bases between them. This CDR3 is CSARGPSYNEQFF. CDR3 bases: TGCAGTGCCAGGGGACCCTCCTACAATGAGCAGTTCTTC.

This clonotype was observed a few times. This rearrangement joins TRBV14 to TRBJ1-2; D uncertain. Between the trimmed V and J ends, which lost 1 base and 8 bases, there was a span of 14 bases. This CDR3 contains 14 residues. Germline-derived CDR1 and CDR2 are SGHDN and FVKESK. The CDR3 is CASSQGGAPMGYTF. CDR3 DNA: TGTGCCAGCAGCCAAGGGGGAGCCCCTATGGGCTACACCTTC.

This clonotype was observed a handful of times. The chain joins TRBV4-1 to TRBJ2-5; 9 bases are shared with TRBD2. CDR3 length: 19 amino acids. Losses at the gene ends were 1 base for V and 2 bases for J; bases not matched to a gene: 14. CDR1 MGHRA and CDR2 YSYEKL come from the germline V gene. The CDR3 DNA reads as TGCGCCAGCAGCCAAGGCGTAGTTAGCGGGAGTACCCCGCAAGAGACCCAGTACTTC. Residues: CASSQGVVSGSTPQETQYF.

J is TRBJ2-1 and V is TRBV29-1, with D maybe TRBD1 (5 bases). The CDR3 contains 15 residues. Per the germline V gene, CDR1 is SQVTM and CDR2 is ANQGSEA. V lost 2 bases and J 0 bases, leaving 11 bases between the germline ends. In DNA form, the CDR3 reads TGCAGCGTTGAAAGGGGCGGCCTCTCCTACAATGAGCAGTTCTTC. Its translation: CSVERGGLSYNEQFF.

This clonotype was seen a few times. The V gene is TRBV13, the J gene TRBJ2-3; D is unclear. The V gene lost 0 bases and the J gene lost 2 bases, with 3 bases spanning the gap. This CDR3 contains 13 residues. Germline assignment: CDR1 PRHDT and CDR2 FYEKMQ (reference sequence). CDR3 protein: CASSLGATDTQYF. The DNA of the CDR3 is TGTGCCAGCAGCTTAGGAGCCACAGATACGCAGTATTTT.

V gene TRBV6-1 combines with J gene TRBJ2-7; no reliable D call. Trimming cost V 5 bases and J 2 bases, with 10 bases left between them. The CDR3 covers 13 residues. Germline CDR1 and CDR2: MNHNS and SASEGT. The CDR3, as DNA: TGTGCCAGCAGTAGGACGGAGACCTACGAGCAGTACTTC. It codes for CASSRTETYEQYF.

The chain employs TRBV6-6 and TRBJ2-1, with 9 positions matching TRBD2. CDR1 and CDR2 from the germline V gene are MNHNY and SVGAGI (reference sequence). The CDR3 is 16 residues long. V lost 4 bases and J lost 6; bases outside the gene matches: 10. The CDR3 DNA is TGTGCCAGCAGTTCCCCCGAGGGGACTAGCACCAATGAGCAGTTCTTC. Encoded protein: CASSSPEGTSTNEQFF.

This clonotype has only a few counts. The rearrangement uses TRBV6-6 and TRBJ1-5; D is unresolved. V was trimmed by 4 bases and J by 4 bases, leaving 11 bases between them. This CDR3 is built from 14 residues. Germline CDR1 and CDR2: MNHNY and SVGAGI (reference sequence). This CDR3 reads CASSLEIGNQPQHF. The CDR3 region has the DNA TGTGCCAGCAGTTTGGAGATAGGAAATCAGCCCCAGCATTTT.

This clonotype was observed a handful of times. The chain has TRBV7-2 and TRBJ2-5; D is perhaps TRBD2 (6 bases). Germline loops: CDR1 SGHTA, CDR2 FQGNSA. Trimming took off 0 bases at V and 2 bases at J, with 10 bases between the two ends. This CDR3 has 15 residues. CDR3 protein: CASSLAGGMQETQYF. CDR3 nucleotides: TGTGCCAGCAGCTTAGCGGGAGGAATGCAAGAGACCCAGTACTTC.

The chain employs TRBV7-9 and TRBJ2-1; TRBD2 matches 8 bases. Germline assignment: CDR1 SEHNR and CDR2 FQNEAQ (reference sequence). The CDR3 runs to 16 residues. J lost 2 bases, V lost 5 bases, and 8 bases had no gene match. The chain's CDR3 is CASSKIAGITYNEQFF. The CDR3 DNA reads as TGTGCCAGCAGCAAAATAGCGGGAATAACCTACAATGAGCAGTTCTTC.

This clonotype showed up just a few times. The chain uses TRBV28 and TRBJ1-6, with a possible D match to TRBD1 (5 bases). The V gene's germline CDR1 is MDHEN and CDR2 SYDVKM. Trimming removed 9 bases at V and 4 bases at J, with 13 bases between. The CDR3 runs to 14 residues. CDR3 nucleotide sequence: TGTGCCAGTCGAGGGGTTTCGTATAATTCACCCCTCCACTTT. Protein product: CASRGVSYNSPLHF.

This clonotype has ten or more counts. V and J are TRBV12-3 or TRBV12-4 and TRBJ1-1; TRBD1 is a possible D gene (5 bases). The length of the CDR3 is 12 residues. Between the trimmed V and J ends, which lost 5 bases and 8 bases, there was a span of 12 bases. The CDR3 DNA is TGTGCCAGCAGTCGCCTTAAGGGGGAAGCTTTCTTT. This gives the protein CASSRLKGEAFF.

This clonotype came up many times. The chain uses TRBV19 and TRBJ2-2; no reliable D call. The CDR3 spans 12 residues. The V gene's germline CDR1 is LNHDA and CDR2 SQIVND (reference sequence). Trimming stripped 10 bases from V and 6 bases from J, with 12 bases between. CDR3: CATLLGAGELFF. For the CDR3, the DNA is TGTGCCACCCTGCTGGGTGCCGGGGAGCTGTTTTTT. The full variable domain, its missing parts supplied by reference TRBV19 and TRBJ2-2, is DGGITQSPKYLFRKEGQNVTLSCEQNLNHDAMYWYRQDPGQGLRLIYYSQIVNDFQKGDIAEGYSVSREKKESFPLTVTSAQKNPTAFYLCATLLGAGELFFGEGSRLTVL.

This clonotype was counted between two and nine times. This chain links TRBV5-4 with TRBJ2-7; maybe TRBD2 (5 bases). The CDR3 extends over 14 amino acids. V lost 4 bases, J lost 3 bases, and 14 bases lay in between. Germline CDR1 and CDR2: SGHNT and YYREEE (reference sequence). Here the CDR3 DNA reads TGTGCCAGCAGCCCCCCCGGAGCGGACTACGAGCAGTACTTC. Translated: CASSPPGADYEQYF. The variable domain in full, with the rest retrieved from reference TRBV5-4 and TRBJ2-7, is ETGVTQSPTHLIKTRGQQVTLRCSSQSGHNTVSWYQQALGQGPQFIFQYYREEENGRGNFPPRFSGLQFPNYSSELNVNALELDDSALYLCASSPPGADYEQYFGPGTRLTVT.

This rearrangement joins TRBV6-6 to TRBJ1-5; possibly TRBD1 for D (5 bases). Germline assignment: CDR1 MNHNY and CDR2 SVGAGI (reference sequence). Trimming stripped 0 bases from V and 3 bases from J, with 9 bases between. The CDR3 length is 15 residues. The CDR3 region is CASSYSSRVNQPQHF. The CDR3, as DNA: TGTGCCAGCAGTTACTCGAGCAGGGTCAATCAGCCCCAGCATTTT.

Ten or more counts support this clonotype. The chain combines TRBV7-2 with TRBJ2-1, with 13 bases lining up with TRBD2. This CDR3 comprises 14 residues. Losses at the gene ends were 1 base for V and 10 bases for J; bases not matched to a gene: 1. In germline, CDR1 is SGHTA, CDR2 FQGNSA. The CDR3 protein is CASSLGLAGGEQFF. CDR3 coding DNA: TGTGCCAGCAGCTTAGGACTAGCGGGAGGAGAGCAGTTCTTC.

This clonotype was detected ten times or more. The chain carries TRBV6-2 or TRBV6-3 and TRBJ2-4; D gene uncertain. This CDR3 region has 16 residues. V dropped 5 bases and J dropped 1 base, with 15 bases sitting between them. CDR1 and CDR2 from the germline V gene are MNHEY and SVGEGT. The CDR3 sequence: CASSTRVANAKNIQYF. Written as DNA, the CDR3 is TGTGCCAGCAGTACCCGGGTTGCAAACGCCAAAAACATTCAGTACTTC.

This clonotype was observed a handful of times. The chain joins TRBV25-1 to TRBJ2-7; D uncertain. The CDR3 sequence is 14 residues long. Trimming removed 1 base at V and 1 base at J, with 8 bases between. Looked up from germline, CDR1 is MGHDK and CDR2 is SYGVNS. CDR3 in DNA: TGTGCCAGCAGTGAATTGGATAAATCCTACGAGCAGTACTTC. This sequence encodes CASSELDKSYEQYF.

The V and J genes are TRBV30 and TRBJ1-2, with a possible D match to TRBD1 (6 bases). V lost 2 bases and J lost 0, with 19 bases in between. The CDR3 covers 17 residues. Germline V gene sequence: CDR1 GTSNPN, CDR2 SVGIG (reference sequence). CDR3 residues: CAWSTGGRLGANYGYTF. The CDR3 DNA is TGTGCCTGGAGTACGGGGGGCAGGCTCGGGGCTAACTATGGCTACACCTTC. Full variable domain (rest looked up from reference TRBV30 and TRBJ1-2): SQTIHQWPATLVQPVGSPLSLECTVEGTSNPNLYWYRQAAGRGLQLLFYSVGIGQISSEVPQNLSASRPQDRQFILSSKKLLLSDSGFYLCAWSTGGRLGANYGYTFGSGTRLTVV.

The chain combines TRBV27 with TRBJ1-1, with 7 bases fitting TRBD1. The CDR3 runs 11 residues. Germline CDR1 MNHEY, CDR2 SMNVEV (reference sequence). J lost 11 bases, V lost 6 bases, and 6 bases had no gene match. The CDR3 spells CASSRGMEAFF. The CDR3 DNA follows: TGTGCCAGCAGCAGGGGGATGGAGGCTTTCTTT.